A single sample is the source of the 2 T cell receptor beta chains below, sequenced in a study of cytomegalovirus exposure and HLA in healthy donors. PCR used 60 Vbeta primers and 13 Jbeta primers. Assay: immunoSEQ multiplex PCR; the TCRdb copy retains only in-frame clones and omits some. Among 210,000 or so clones listed, over 75% were seen once. Sequencing was performed on PBMCs. The receptors shown here come from a girl aged 2-10 years in good health and CMV-seronegative.

DNA of the CDR3: TGTGCCAGCAGTTCTGGGACACCAGACTACGAGCAGTACTTC. Translating it yields CASSSGTPDYEQYF. The gene calls are TRBV27 and TRBJ2-7, with a possible D match to TRBD1 (6 bases). From germline, CDR1 is MNHEY and CDR2 SMNVEV (reference sequence). The CDR3 runs 14 residues. Trimming cost V 4 bases and J 3 bases, with 13 bases left between them.

The V call is TRBV20-1, the J call TRBJ2-3; unclear D gene. V dropped 6 bases and J dropped 6 bases, with 7 bases sitting between them. The germline V gene encodes CDR1 DFQATT and CDR2 SNEGSKA (reference sequence). The CDR3 runs 10 residues. CDR3 sequence: CSAARDTQYF. CDR3 sequence (DNA): TGCAGTGCAGCCCGGGATACGCAGTATTTT.